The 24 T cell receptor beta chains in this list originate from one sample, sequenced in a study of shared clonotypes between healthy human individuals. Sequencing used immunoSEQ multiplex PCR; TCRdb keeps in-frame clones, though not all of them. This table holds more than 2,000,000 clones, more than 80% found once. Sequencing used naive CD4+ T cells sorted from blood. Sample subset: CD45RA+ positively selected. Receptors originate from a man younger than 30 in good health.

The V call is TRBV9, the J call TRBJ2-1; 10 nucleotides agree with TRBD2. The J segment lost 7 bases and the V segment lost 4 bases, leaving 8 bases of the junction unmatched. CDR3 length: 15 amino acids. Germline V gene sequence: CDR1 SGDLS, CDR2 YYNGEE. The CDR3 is CASSSGTSDLNEQFF. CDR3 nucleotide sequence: TGTGCCAGCAGCTCCGGGACTAGCGATTTAAATGAGCAGTTCTTC.

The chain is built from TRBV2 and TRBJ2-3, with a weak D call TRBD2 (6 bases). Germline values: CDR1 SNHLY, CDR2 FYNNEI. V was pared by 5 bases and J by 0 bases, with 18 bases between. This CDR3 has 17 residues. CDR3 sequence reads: CASSPVGGVTSTDTQYF. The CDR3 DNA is TGTGCCAGCAGTCCCGTCGGAGGGGTGACTAGCACAGATACGCAGTATTTT.

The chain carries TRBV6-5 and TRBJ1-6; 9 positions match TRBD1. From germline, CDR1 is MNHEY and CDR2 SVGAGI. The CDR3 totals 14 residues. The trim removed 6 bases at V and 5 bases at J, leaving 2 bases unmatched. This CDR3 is CASRDRGNNSPLHF. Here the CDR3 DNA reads TGTGCCAGCAGGGACAGGGGAAATAATTCACCCCTCCACTTT.

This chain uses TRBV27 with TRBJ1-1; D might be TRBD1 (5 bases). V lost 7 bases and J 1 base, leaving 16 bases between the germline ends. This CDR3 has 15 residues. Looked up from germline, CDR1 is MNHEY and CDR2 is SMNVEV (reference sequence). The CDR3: CASNSLGGENTEAFF. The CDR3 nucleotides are TGTGCCAGCAACTCCCTCGGGGGAGAGAACACTGAAGCTTTCTTT.

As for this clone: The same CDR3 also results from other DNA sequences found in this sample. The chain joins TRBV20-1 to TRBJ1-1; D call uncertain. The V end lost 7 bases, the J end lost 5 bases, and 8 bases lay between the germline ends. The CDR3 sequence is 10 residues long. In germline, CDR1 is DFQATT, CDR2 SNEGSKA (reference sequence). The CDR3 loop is CSVPGTEAFF. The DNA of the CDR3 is TGCAGTGTCCCCGGGACTGAAGCTTTCTTT.

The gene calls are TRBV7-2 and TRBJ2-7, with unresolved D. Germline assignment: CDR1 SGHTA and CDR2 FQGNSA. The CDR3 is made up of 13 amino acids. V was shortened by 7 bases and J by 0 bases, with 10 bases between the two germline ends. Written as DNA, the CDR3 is TGTGCCAGCACCCTTATGGACTCCTACGAGCAGTACTTC. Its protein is CASTLMDSYEQYF.

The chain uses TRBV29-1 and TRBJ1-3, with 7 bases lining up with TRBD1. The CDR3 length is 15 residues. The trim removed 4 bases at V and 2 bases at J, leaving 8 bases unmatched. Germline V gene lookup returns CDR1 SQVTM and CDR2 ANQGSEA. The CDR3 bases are TGCAGCGTTGGGGACAGCGGAAGCCCTGGAAACACCATATATTTT. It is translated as CSVGDSGSPGNTIYF.

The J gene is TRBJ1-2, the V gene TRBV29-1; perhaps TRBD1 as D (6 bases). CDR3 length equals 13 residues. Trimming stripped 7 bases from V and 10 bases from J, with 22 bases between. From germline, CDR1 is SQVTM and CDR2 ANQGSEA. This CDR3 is CSADSLNSNDYTF. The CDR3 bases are TGCAGCGCGGACAGTCTAAACAGCAATGACTACACCTTC.

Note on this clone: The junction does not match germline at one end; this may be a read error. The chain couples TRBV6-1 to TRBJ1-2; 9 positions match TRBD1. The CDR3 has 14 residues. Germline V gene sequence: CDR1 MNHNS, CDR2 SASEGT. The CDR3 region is CASSEVIDSGTGTF. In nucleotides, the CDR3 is TGTGCCAGCAGTGAAGTAATAGATTCTGGGACAGGGACTTTC.

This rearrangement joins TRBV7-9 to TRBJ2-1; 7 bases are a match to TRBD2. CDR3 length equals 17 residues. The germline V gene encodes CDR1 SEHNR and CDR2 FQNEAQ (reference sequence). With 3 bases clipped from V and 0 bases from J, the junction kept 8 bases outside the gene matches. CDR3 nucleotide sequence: TGTGCCAGCAGCTTCGCGAGGGACTATCGCTCCTACAATGAGCAGTTCTTC. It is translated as CASSFARDYRSYNEQFF. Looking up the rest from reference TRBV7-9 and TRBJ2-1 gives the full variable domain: DTGVSQNPRHKITKRGQNVTFRCDPISEHNRLYWYRQTLGQGPEFLTYFQNEAQLEKSRLLSDRFSAERPKGSFSTLEIQRTEQGDSAMYLCASSFARDYRSYNEQFFGPGTRLTVL.

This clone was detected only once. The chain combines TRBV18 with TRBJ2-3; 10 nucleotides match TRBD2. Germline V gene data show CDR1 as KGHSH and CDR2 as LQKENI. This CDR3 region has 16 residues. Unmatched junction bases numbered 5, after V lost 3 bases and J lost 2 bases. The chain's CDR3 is CASSPLAGEITDTQYF. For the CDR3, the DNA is TGTGCCAGCTCACCCCTAGCGGGGGAGATCACAGATACGCAGTATTTT.

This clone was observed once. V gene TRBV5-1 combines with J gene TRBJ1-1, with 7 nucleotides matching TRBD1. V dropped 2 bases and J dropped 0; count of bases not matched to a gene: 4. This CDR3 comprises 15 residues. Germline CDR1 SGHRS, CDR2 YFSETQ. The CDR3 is CASSFPGGLNTEAFF. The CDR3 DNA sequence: TGCGCCAGCAGCTTCCCAGGGGGTCTGAACACTGAAGCTTTCTTT.

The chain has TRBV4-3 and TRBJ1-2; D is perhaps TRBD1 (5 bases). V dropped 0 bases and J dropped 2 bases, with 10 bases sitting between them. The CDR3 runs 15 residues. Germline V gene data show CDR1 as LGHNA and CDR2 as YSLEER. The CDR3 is CASSQEPGPNYGYTF. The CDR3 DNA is TGCGCCAGCAGCCAAGAACCGGGGCCGAACTATGGCTACACCTTC.

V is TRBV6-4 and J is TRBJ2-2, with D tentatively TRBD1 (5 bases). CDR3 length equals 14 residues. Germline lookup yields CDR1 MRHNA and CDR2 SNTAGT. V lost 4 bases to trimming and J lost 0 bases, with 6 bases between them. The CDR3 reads CASSGQSNTGELFF. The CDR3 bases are TGTGCCAGCAGTGGACAGTCGAACACCGGGGAGCTGTTTTTT.

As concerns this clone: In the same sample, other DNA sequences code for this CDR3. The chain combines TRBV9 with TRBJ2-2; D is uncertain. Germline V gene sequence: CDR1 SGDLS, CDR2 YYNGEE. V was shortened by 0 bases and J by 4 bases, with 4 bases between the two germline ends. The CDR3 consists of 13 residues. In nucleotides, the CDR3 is TGTGCCAGCAGCGTAGTCGGCACCGGGGAGCTGTTTTTT. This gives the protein CASSVVGTGELFF.

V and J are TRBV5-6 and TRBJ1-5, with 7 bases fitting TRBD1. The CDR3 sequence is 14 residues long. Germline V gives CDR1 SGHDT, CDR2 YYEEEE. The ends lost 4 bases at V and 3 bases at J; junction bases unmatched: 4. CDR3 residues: CASSTGQVNQPQHF. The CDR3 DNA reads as TGTGCCAGCAGCACCGGACAGGTCAATCAGCCCCAGCATTTT.

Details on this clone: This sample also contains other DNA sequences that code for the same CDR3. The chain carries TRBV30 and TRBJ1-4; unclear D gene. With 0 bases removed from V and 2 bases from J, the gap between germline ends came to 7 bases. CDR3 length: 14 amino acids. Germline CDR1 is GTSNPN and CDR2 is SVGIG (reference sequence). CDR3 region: CAWSVLGTNEKLFF. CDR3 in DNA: TGTGCCTGGAGTGTATTGGGGACTAATGAAAAACTGTTTTTT. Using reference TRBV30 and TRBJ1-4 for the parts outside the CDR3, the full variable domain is SQTIHQWPATLVQPVGSPLSLECTVEGTSNPNLYWYRQAAGRGLQLLFYSVGIGQISSEVPQNLSASRPQDRQFILSSKKLLLSDSGFYLCAWSVLGTNEKLFFGSGTQLSVL.

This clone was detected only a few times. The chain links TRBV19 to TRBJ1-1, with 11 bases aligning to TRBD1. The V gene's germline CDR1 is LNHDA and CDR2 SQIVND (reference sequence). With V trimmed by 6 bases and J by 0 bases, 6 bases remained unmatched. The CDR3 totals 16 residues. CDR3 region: CASSSDRGPMNTEAFF. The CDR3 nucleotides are TGTGCCAGTAGCTCGGACAGGGGGCCCATGAACACTGAAGCTTTCTTT.

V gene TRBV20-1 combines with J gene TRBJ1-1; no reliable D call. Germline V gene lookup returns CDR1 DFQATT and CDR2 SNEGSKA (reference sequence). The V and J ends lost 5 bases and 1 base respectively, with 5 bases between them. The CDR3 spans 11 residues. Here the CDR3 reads CSALGNTEAFF. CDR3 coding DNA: TGCAGTGCTTTGGGGAACACTGAAGCTTTCTTT.

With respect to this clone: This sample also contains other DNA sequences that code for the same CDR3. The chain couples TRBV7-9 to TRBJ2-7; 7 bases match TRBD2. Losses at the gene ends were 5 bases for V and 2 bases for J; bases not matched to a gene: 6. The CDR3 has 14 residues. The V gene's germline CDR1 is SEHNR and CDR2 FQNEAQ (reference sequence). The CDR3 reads CASSPGGGAYEQYF. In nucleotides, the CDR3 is TGTGCCAGCAGCCCAGGCGGGGGTGCCTACGAGCAGTACTTC. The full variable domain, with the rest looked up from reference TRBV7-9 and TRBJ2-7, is DTGVSQNPRHKITKRGQNVTFRCDPISEHNRLYWYRQTLGQGPEFLTYFQNEAQLEKSRLLSDRFSAERPKGSFSTLEIQRTEQGDSAMYLCASSPGGGAYEQYFGPGTRLTVT.

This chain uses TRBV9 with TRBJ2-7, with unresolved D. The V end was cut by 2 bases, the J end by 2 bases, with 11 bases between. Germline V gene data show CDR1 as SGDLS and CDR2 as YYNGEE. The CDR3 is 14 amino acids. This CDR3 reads CASSVLADPYEQYF. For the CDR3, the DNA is TGTGCCAGCAGCGTCCTCGCGGACCCCTACGAGCAGTACTTC.

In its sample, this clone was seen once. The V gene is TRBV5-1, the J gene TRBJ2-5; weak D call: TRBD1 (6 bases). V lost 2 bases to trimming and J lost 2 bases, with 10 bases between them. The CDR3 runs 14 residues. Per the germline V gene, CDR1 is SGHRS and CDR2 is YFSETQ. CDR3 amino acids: CASSFTGIQETQYF. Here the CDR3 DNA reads TGCGCCAGCAGCTTTACAGGGATACAAGAGACCCAGTACTTC.

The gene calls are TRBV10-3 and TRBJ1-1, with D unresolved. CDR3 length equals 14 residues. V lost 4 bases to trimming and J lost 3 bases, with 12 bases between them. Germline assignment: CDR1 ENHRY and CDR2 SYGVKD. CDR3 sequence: CAISAIYGDTEAFF. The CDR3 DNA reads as TGTGCCATCAGTGCCATTTATGGGGACACTGAAGCTTTCTTT.

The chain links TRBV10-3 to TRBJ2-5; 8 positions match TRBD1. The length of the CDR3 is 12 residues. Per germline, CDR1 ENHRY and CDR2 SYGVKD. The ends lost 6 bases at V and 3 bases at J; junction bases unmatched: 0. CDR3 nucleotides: TGTGCCATCAGGGACAGGGAAGAGACCCAGTACTTC. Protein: CAIRDREETQYF.